The source of this TCR beta chain is a study of blood T cell repertoires in COVID-19. Study at large: Samples came from the United States, Italy and Spain, spanning acute and convalescent COVID-19. T cells, B-cell-depleted T cells, or PBMCs provided the cDNA or gDNA that served as material.

Original processing notes: Amplifying reference gene primers gave estimates of nucleated cell counts. Clones were sequenced by immunoSEQ multiplex PCR, and TCRdb holds only the in-frame ones, with some missing. V and J calls and clone size are those listed in that table; D and trimming were worked out from the DNA. The sample holds about 240,000 clones, 82% seen once. The CDR3 is made up of 16 amino acids. The V end lost 10 bases, the J end lost 0 bases, and 21 bases lay between the germline ends. Germline CDR1 reads LNHDA; CDR2 reads SQIVND (reference sequence). The receptor's source is an older woman with active or convalescent COVID-19. Sequenced material: peripheral blood. V gene TRBV19 combines with J gene TRBJ1-2; TRBD1 might be the D (6 bases). The CDR3 loop reads CATAGGQQVANYGYTF. CDR3 in DNA: TGTGCCACCGCGGGGGGCCAACAGGTGGCTAACTATGGCTACACCTTC.